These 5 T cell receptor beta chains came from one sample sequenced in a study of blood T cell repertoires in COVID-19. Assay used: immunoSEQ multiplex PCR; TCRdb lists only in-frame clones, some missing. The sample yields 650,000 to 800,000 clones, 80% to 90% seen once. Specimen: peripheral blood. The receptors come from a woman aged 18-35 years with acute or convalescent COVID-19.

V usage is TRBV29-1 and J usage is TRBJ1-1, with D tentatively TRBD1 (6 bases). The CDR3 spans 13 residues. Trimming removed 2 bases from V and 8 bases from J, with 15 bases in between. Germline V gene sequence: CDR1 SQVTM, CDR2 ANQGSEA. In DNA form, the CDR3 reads TGCAGCGTTGAAATGGGGGGGACACCCGAAGCTTTCTTT. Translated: CSVEMGGTPEAFF.

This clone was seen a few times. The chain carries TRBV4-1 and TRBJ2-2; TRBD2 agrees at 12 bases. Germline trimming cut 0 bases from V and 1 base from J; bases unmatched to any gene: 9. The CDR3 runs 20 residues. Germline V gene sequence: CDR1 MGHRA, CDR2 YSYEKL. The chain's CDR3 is CASSQDKLGLAGLNTGELFF. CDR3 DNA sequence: TGCGCCAGCAGCCAAGACAAGCTAGGACTAGCGGGGCTGAACACCGGGGAGCTGTTTTTT.

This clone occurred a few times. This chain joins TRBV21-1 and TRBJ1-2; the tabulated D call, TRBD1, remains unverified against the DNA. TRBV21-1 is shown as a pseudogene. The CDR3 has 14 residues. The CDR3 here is CASSPRDRAYGYTF. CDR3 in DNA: TGTGCCAGCAGCCCCCGGGACAGGGCTTATGGCTACACCTTC.

The CDR3, as DNA: TGTGCCAGCAGTTACAGGGGAGGGATCACTGAAGCTTTCTTT. Translated: CASSYRGGITEAFF. The V call is TRBV6-5, the J call TRBJ1-1; maybe TRBD1 (5 bases). Germline-derived CDR1 and CDR2 are MNHEY and SVGAGI. Deletions cut 2 bases from V and 4 bases from J, with 11 bases between. CDR3 size: 14 residues.

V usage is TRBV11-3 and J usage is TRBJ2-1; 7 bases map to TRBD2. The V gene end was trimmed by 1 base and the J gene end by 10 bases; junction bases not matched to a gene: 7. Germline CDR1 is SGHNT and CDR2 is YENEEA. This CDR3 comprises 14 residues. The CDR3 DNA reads TGTGCCAGCAGCTTAGTGGGGGGGTCGAGGGAGCAGTTCTTC. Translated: CASSLVGGSREQFF.